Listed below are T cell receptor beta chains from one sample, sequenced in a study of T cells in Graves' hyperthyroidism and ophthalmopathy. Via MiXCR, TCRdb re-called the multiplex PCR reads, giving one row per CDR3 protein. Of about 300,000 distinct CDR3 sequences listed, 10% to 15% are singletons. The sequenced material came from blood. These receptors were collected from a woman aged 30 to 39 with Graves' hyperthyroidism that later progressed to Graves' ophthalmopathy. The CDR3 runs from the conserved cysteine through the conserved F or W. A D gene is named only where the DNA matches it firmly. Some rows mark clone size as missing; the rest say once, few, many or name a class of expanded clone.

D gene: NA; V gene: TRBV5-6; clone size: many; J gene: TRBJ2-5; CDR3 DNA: TGTGCCAGCAGCTGGGGCCGTCGCCAAGAGACCCAGTACTTC; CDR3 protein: CASSWGRRQETQYF
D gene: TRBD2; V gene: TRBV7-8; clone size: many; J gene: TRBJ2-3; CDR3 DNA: TGTGCCAGCAGCTTTCGGACTAGCGGGATCACAGATACGCAGTATTTT; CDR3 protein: CASSFRTSGITDTQYF
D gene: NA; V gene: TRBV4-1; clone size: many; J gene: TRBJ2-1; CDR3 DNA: TGCGCCAGCAGCCTAGAGCCTGGGGGGAATGAGCAGTTCTTC; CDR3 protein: CASSLEPGGNEQFF
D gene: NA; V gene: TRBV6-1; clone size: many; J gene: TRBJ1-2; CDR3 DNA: TGTGCCAGCAGTCTCCGAGGCCGAACAGGAACTAACTATGGCTACACCTTC; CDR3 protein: CASSLRGRTGTNYGYTF
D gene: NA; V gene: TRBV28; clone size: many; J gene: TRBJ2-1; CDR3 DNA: TGTGCCAGCAGTTCTACCGTATCTAACAATGAGCAGTTCTTC; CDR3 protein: CASSSTVSNNEQFF
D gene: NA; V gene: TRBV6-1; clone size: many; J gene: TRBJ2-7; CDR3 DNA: TGTGCCAGCAGATCGACCCCGAACGGCGCGCTCTCCTACGAGCAGTACTTC; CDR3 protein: CASRSTPNGALSYEQYF
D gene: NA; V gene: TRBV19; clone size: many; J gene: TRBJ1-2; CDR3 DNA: TGTGCCAGTAGTCCTAGGCCGGGGAAAATCGCTAACTATGGCTACACCTTC; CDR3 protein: CASSPRPGKIANYGYTF
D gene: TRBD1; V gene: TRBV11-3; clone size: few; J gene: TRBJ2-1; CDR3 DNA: TGTGCCAGCAGCCGGAGGACAGGGGGTAACAATGAGCAGTTCTTC; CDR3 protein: CASSRRTGGNNEQFF
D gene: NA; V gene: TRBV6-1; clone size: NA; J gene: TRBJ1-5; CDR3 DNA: TGTGCCAGCAGTGAATCGAAGACCGTCGGACGGCAGCCCCAGCATTTT; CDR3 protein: CASSESKTVGRQPQHF
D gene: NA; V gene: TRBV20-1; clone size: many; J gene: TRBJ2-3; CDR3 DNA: TGCAGTGTAGAATTCGAGGGAGGGGGGGCCACAGATACGCAGTATTTT; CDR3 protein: CSVEFEGGGATDTQYF
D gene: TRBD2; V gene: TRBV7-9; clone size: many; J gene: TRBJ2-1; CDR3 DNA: TGTGCCAGCAGCTATAGCGGGACCCAATACAATGAGCAGTTCTTC; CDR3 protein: CASSYSGTQYNEQFF
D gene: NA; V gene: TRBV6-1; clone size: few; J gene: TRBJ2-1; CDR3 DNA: TGTGCCAGCAGTGGCCAACTAAAAAATGAGCAGTTCTTC; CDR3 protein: CASSGQLKNEQFF
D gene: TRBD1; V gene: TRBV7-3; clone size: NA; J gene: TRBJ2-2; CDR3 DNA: TGTGCCAGCAGCCCTCGAGGGCCAGGGGGCGGGGAGCTGTTTTTT; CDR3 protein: CASSPRGPGGGELFF
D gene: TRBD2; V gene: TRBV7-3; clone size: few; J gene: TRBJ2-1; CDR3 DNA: TGTGCCAGCAGCTTAAACCTACGCGGGAGGCCTGACTCCTACAATGAGCAGTTCTTC; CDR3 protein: CASSLNLRGRPDSYNEQFF
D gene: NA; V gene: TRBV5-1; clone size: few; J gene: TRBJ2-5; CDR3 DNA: TGCGCCAGCAGCTTACAGACCTTAGAGACCCAGTACTTC; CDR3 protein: CASSLQTLETQYF
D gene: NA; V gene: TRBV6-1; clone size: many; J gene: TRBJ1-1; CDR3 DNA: TGTGCCAGCAGTCGTGGATTGAACACTGAAGCTTTCTTT; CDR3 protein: CASSRGLNTEAFF
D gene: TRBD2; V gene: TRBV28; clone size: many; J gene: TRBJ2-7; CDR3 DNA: TGTGCCAGCAGTTTCTCGGTGACTAGCGGAACCACCTCCTACGAGCAGTACTTC; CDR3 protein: CASSFSVTSGTTSYEQYF
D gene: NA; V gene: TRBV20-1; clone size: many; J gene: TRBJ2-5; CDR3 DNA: TGCAGTGCTGGGACCCTCGCCCCCGAAGAGACCCAGTACTTC; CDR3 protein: CSAGTLAPEETQYF
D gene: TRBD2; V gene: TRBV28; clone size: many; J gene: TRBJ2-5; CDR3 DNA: TGTGCCAGCAGTTTATCGTCGGGAGGTGGGAACTTC; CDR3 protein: CASSLSSGGGNF
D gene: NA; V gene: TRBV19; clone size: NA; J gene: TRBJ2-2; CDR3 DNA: TGTGCCAGCACCCGGGGCACCGGGGAGCTGTTTTTT; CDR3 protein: CASTRGTGELFF
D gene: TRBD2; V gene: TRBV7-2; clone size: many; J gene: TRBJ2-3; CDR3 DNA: TGTGCCAGCAGCTTAGGACTAGCGGGAGGCACAGATACGCAGTATTTT; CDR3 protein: CASSLGLAGGTDTQYF
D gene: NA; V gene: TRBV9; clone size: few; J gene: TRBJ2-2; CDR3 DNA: TGTGCCAGCAGCGTAGCCTGGCGGGGTGCGAACACCGGGGAGCTGTTTTTT; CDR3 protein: CASSVAWRGANTGELFF
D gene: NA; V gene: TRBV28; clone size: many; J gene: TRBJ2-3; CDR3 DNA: TGTGCCAGCAGACCGGGACAGGGAATTTTCACTAGCGGAGAAAGCACAGATACGCAGTATTTT; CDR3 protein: CASRPGQGIFTSGESTDTQYF
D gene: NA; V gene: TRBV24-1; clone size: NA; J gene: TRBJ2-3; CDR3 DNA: TGTGCCACCGGGGCCGGGGTTCAAGTTACGCAGTATTTT; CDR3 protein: CATGAGVQVTQYF
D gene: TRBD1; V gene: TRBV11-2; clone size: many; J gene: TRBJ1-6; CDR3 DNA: TGTGCCAGCAGCCAGGACAGGGAAAGGAATTCACCCCTCCACTTT; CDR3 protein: CASSQDRERNSPLHF
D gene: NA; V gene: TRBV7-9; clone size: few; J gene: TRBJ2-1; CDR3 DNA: TGTGCCAGCAACGCTGCGAATTCCTACAATGAGCAGTTCTTC; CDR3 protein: CASNAANSYNEQFF
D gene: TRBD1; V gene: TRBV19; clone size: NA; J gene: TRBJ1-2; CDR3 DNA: TGTGCCAGTAGTATCGGACAGGGGAATGGCTACACCTTC; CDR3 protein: CASSIGQGNGYTF
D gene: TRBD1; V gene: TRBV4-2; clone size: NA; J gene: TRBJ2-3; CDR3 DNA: TGTGCCAGCAGTCGACAGGGGCTAGCCGGATCTAGCACAGATACGCAGTATTTT; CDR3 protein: CASSRQGLAGSSTDTQYF
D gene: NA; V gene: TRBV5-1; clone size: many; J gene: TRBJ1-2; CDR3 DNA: TGCGCCAGCAAGGAATCTTTAACTAACTATGGCTACACCTTC; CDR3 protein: CASKESLTNYGYTF
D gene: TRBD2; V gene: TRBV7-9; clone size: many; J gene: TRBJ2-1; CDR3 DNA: TGTGCCAGCAGCAGTGAGAGCGGGAGTTGGTATGAGCAGTTCTTC; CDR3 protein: CASSSESGSWYEQFF
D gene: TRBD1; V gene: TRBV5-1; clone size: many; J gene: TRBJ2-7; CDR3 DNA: TGCGCCAGCAGCCCAGAGGGACAGGGGCTCTACGAGCAGTACTTC; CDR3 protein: CASSPEGQGLYEQYF
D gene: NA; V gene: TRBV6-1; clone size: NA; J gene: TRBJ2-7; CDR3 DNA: TGTGCCAGCAGTCCAACAGGGAGGGCAGGGGGCTGGGAGCAGTACTTC; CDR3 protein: CASSPTGRAGGWEQYF
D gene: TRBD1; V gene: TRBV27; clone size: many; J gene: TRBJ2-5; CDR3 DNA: TGTGCCAGCAGTCCACTTGGGACAGGGGCTTTCCAAGAGACCCAGTACTTC; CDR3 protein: CASSPLGTGAFQETQYF
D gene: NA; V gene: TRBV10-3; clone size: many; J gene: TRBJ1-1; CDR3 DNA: TGTGCCATCAGGGACACGAGGGAAGCTTTCTTT; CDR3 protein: CAIRDTREAFF
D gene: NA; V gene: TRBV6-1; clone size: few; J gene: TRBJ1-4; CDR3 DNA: TGTGCCAGCAGTATCGGCGGAGGAGAAGAAAAACTGTTTTTT; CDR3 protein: CASSIGGGEEKLFF
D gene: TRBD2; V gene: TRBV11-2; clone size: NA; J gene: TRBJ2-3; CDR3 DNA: TGTGCCAGCAGCCCCCGCGGGGGGGGAGATACGCAGTATTTT; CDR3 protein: CASSPRGGGDTQYF
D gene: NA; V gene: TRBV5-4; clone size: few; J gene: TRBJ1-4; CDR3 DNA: TGTGCCAGGTCTATCGCAGGCAGACTGTCTGGAGCAACTAATGAAAAACTGTTTTTT; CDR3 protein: CARSIAGRLSGATNEKLFF
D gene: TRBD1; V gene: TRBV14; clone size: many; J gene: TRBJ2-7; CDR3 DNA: TGTGCCAGCAGCCAAGCCGTGACAGGGGTTTACGAGCAGTACTTC; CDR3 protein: CASSQAVTGVYEQYF
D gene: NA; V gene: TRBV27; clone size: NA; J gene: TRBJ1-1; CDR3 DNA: TGTGCCAGCCGACAGGCACGGGGAGAAGCTTTCTTT; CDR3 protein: CASRQARGEAFF
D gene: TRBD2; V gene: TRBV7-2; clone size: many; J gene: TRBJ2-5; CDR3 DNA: TGTGCCAGCAGCCCCCAAGCGGGAATCCTAGCGGGGGAGTACTTC; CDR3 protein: CASSPQAGILAGEYF
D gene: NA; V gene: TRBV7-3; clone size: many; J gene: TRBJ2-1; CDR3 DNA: TGTGCCAGCAGCCTCGCGGGGCCGGTGGGCTACAATGAGCAGTTCTTC; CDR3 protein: CASSLAGPVGYNEQFF
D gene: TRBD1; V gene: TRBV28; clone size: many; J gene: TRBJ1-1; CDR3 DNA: TGTGCCAGCAGTTTAGGAGGACAGGGAAAGGGCACTGAAGCTTTCTTT; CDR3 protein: CASSLGGQGKGTEAFF
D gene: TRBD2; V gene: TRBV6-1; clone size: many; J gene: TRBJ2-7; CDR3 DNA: TGTGCCAGCAGTTTACCGGTAGGGTTAGCGGGAGTTTCCGAGCAGTACTTC; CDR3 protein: CASSLPVGLAGVSEQYF
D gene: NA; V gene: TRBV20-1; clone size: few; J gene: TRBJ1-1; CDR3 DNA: TGCAGTGCTAGAGGGGGGGCCTTTCTAGAGGGACGGGCTGGCTCGGGGACTGAAGCTTTCTTT; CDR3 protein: CSARGGAFLEGRAGSGTEAFF
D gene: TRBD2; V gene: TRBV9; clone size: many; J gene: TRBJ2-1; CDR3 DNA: TGTGCCAGCAGCGTAGTAACTAGCGGGAGGGTTGAGCAGTTCTTC; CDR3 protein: CASSVVTSGRVEQFF
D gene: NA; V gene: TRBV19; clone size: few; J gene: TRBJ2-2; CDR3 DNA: TGTGCCAGTATGCCCAGCAGGGGTAACACCGGGGAGCTGTTTTTT; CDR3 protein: CASMPSRGNTGELFF
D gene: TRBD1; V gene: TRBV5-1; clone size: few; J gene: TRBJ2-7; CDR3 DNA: TGCGCCAGCAGACCGGACCGGGACAGGGTCTACGAGCAGTACTTC; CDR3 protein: CASRPDRDRVYEQYF
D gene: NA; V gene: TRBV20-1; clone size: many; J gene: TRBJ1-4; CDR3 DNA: TGCAGTGCGGGGGGGGCAGGGATGGCAACTAATGAAAAACTGTTTTTT; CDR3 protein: CSAGGAGMATNEKLFF
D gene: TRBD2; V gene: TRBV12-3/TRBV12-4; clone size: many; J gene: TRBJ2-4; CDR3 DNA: TGTGCCAGCGGACGGGAGGGCGCTCAGTACTTC; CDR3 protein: CASGREGAQYF
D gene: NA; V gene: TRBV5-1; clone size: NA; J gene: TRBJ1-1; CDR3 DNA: TGCGCCAGCAGCTGGGCGCGGGAAATTGAAGCTTTCTTT; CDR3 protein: CASSWAREIEAFF
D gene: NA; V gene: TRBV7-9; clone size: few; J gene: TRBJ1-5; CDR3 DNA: TGTGCCAGCAGCCCCCTAGCGGGGGCGGGCAATCAGCCCCAGCATTTT; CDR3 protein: CASSPLAGAGNQPQHF
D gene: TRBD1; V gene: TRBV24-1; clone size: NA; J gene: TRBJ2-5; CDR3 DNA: TGTGCCACCAGTGATTTGGGTGGACAGGGCGAGACCCAGTACTTC; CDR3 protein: CATSDLGGQGETQYF
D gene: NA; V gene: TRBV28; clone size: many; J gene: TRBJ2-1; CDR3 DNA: TGTGCCACCAATACCCTGGCAGGGCATGAGCAGTTCTTC; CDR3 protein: CATNTLAGHEQFF
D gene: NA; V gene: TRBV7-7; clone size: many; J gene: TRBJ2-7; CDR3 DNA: TGTGCTAGCAGCTTCTCACAGTTCCACGAGCAGTACTTC; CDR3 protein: CASSFSQFHEQYF
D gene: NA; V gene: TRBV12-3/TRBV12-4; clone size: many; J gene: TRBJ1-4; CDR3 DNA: TGTGCCAGCAGTTCTCTGGTGATAGGGGCCCGGGGTCAAGAAAAACTGTTTTTT; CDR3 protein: CASSSLVIGARGQEKLFF
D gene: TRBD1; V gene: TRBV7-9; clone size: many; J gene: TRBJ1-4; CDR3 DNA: TGTGCCAGCAGCGCCGTGACAGGGACTATTTCATATGAAAAACTGTTTTTT; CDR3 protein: CASSAVTGTISYEKLFF
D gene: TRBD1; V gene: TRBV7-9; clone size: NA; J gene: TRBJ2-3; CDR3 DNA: TGTGCCAGCAGTTTATACCAGGGGGCGGGAGATACGCAGTATTTT; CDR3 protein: CASSLYQGAGDTQYF
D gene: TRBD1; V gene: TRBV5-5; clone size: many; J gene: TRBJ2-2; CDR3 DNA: TGTGCCAGCAGCTTGGGTCCGGGACAGGGGAGCACCGGGGAGCTGTTTTTT; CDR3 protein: CASSLGPGQGSTGELFF
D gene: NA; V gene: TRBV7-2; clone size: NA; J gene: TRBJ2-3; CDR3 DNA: TGTGCCAGCAGCCCACAGGGAAGTAGCACAGATACGCAGTATTTT; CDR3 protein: CASSPQGSSTDTQYF
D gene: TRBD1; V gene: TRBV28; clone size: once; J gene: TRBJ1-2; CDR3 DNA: TGTGCCAGCAGTTTAACCGGACAGGGGGCGGTCGGCTACACCTTC; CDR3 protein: CASSLTGQGAVGYTF